Following are 13 T cell receptor beta chains from one sample sequenced in a study of CD8+ T cells in alopecia areata. Treatment described: oral pan-JAK inhibitor, 5-10 mg twice daily. The authors extracted RNA and reverse transcribed it into cDNA as the sequencing template. Clones were read by immunoSEQ multiplex PCR, and TCRdb kept only the in-frame ones, dropping some. Counted here are 200,000 or so clones, 58% occurring once; the ten biggest clones make up roughly 5.8%. The input for sequencing was CD4+ T cells sorted from blood, taken at week 24, from a patient treated with tofacitinib. Receptor source: a human donor with alopecia areata.

The V and J genes are TRBV7-8 and TRBJ1-2, with D tentatively TRBD1 (6 bases). The ends were cut back, 2 bases at V and 6 bases at J, with 13 bases in the middle. The length of the CDR3 is 14 residues. Germline assignment: CDR1 SGHVS and CDR2 FQNEAQ. This CDR3 reads CASSLREQGNGYTF. DNA of the CDR3: TGTGCCAGCAGCTTACGGGAACAGGGTAATGGCTACACCTTC.

As DNA, the CDR3 is TGCGCCAGCAGCCGCAGCGGGAACACCGGGGAGCTGTTTTTT. It encodes CASSRSGNTGELFF. The chain uses TRBV4-1 and TRBJ2-2, with D perhaps matching TRBD2 (5 bases). The CDR3 covers 14 residues. Germline CDR1 reads MGHRA; CDR2 reads YSYEKL. V shed 4 bases and J shed 1 base, with 7 bases lying between them.

CDR3 loop: CASSVPLGGTDTQYF. The CDR3 DNA reads as TGTGCCAGCAGCGTTCCCCTTGGAGGGACGGATACGCAGTATTTT. The chain recombines TRBV9 with TRBJ2-3; weak D call: TRBD2 (6 bases). This CDR3 is 15 amino acids long. V lost 2 bases and J 6 bases, leaving 16 bases between the germline ends. Looked up from germline, CDR1 is SGDLS and CDR2 is YYNGEE.

The CDR3 DNA follows: TGCAGCGTTGTGAGAAACACTGAAGCTTTCTTT. Protein product: CSVVRNTEAFF. The chain has TRBV29-1 and TRBJ1-1; D unclear. Looked up from germline, CDR1 is SQVTM and CDR2 is ANQGSEA. Trimming removed 4 bases from V and 2 bases from J, with 5 bases in between. The length of the CDR3 is 11 residues.

The chain carries TRBV25-1 and TRBJ1-2; D is perhaps TRBD1 (5 bases). The V and J ends lost 5 bases and 8 bases respectively, with 15 bases between them. This CDR3 spans 13 amino acids. Germline V gene sequence: CDR1 MGHDK, CDR2 SYGVNS. CDR3 region: CASSFVQGDGYTF. Written as DNA, the CDR3 is TGTGCCAGCAGTTTTGTCCAGGGTGACGGCTACACCTTC.

This clone was detected ten times or more. The J gene is TRBJ1-2, the V gene TRBV2; D is ambiguous. Germline V lookup: CDR1 SNHLY, CDR2 FYNNEI. Trimming pared 4 bases from V and 5 bases from J, leaving 8 bases between. The CDR3 is made up of 12 amino acids. DNA for the CDR3: TGTGCCAGCAGTGCGAATTCATATGGCTACACCTTC. The encoded protein is CASSANSYGYTF.

The chain links TRBV28 to TRBJ2-7; 8 bases match TRBD2. The CDR3 extends over 16 amino acids. Per germline, CDR1 MDHEN and CDR2 SYDVKM. Trimming took 4 bases from V and 3 from J; bases not matched to a gene: 11. The CDR3 is CASSSNRRLANYEQYF. CDR3 bases: TGTGCCAGCAGTTCCAACCGGAGACTAGCGAACTACGAGCAGTACTTC.

The V and J genes are TRBV18 and TRBJ1-2, with TRBD1 matching over 9 bases. V was clipped by 2 bases and J by 5 bases; unmatched bases: 3. The germline V gene has CDR1 KGHSH and CDR2 LQKENI. This CDR3 is built from 14 residues. CDR3 residues: CASSPDGTGYGYTF. The CDR3 DNA follows: TGTGCCAGCTCACCAGATGGGACAGGGTATGGCTACACCTTC. Looking up the rest from reference TRBV18 and TRBJ1-2 gives the full variable domain: NAGVMQNPRHLVRRRGQEARLRCSPMKGHSHVYWYRQLPEEGLKFMVYLQKENIIDESGMPKERFSAEFPKEGPSILRIQQVVRGDSAAYFCASSPDGTGYGYTFGSGTRLTVV.

This chain joins TRBV9 and TRBJ2-5; tentatively, D is TRBD2 (6 bases). V lost 3 bases and J 1 base, leaving 19 bases between the germline ends. The CDR3 is 17 amino acids. Germline V gene lookup returns CDR1 SGDLS and CDR2 YYNGEE. The CDR3 region is CASSAHGSGSPQETQYF. The CDR3 nucleotides read TGTGCCAGCAGCGCCCACGGGAGCGGGTCGCCCCAAGAGACCCAGTACTTC.

The J gene is TRBJ1-5, the V gene TRBV5-6; weak D call: TRBD1 (5 bases). CDR3 length: 13 amino acids. CDR1 SGHDT and CDR2 YYEEEE come from the germline V gene. V lost 3 bases and J 5 bases, leaving 9 bases between the germline ends. The CDR3 bases are TGTGCCAGCAGCTCAGACAGCGATCAGCCCCAGCATTTT. The encoded protein is CASSSDSDQPQHF.

The chain has TRBV5-4 and TRBJ2-5; D is possibly TRBD1 or TRBD2 (7 bases each). Trimming took 5 bases from V and 5 from J, leaving 19 bases between them. The CDR3 totals 15 residues. Germline V gene data show CDR1 as SGHNT and CDR2 as YYREEE (reference sequence). The chain's CDR3 is CASSPQGGDRETQYF. The CDR3 DNA reads TGTGCCAGCAGTCCCCAGGGGGGGGATCGGGAGACCCAGTACTTC.

The chain couples TRBV7-2 to TRBJ2-5; weak D call: TRBD1 (5 bases). V gave up 4 bases and J gave up 2 bases, with 14 bases separating them. The CDR3 consists of 15 residues. The V gene's germline CDR1 is SGHTA and CDR2 FQGNSA. CDR3: CASSYLGALQETQYF. CDR3 nucleotides: TGTGCCAGCAGCTATTTAGGGGCCTTGCAAGAGACCCAGTACTTC.

This clone showed up just a few times. This chain joins TRBV4-2 and TRBJ2-2; the D gene is possibly TRBD2 (5 bases). Trimming removed 2 bases from V and 6 bases from J, with 19 bases in between. Looked up from germline, CDR1 is LGHNA and CDR2 is YNFKEQ. This CDR3 region has 17 residues. CDR3 amino acids: CASSQPAKSSIPGELFF. In DNA form, the CDR3 reads TGTGCCAGCAGCCAACCGGCGAAGTCTAGCATACCCGGGGAGCTGTTTTTT.